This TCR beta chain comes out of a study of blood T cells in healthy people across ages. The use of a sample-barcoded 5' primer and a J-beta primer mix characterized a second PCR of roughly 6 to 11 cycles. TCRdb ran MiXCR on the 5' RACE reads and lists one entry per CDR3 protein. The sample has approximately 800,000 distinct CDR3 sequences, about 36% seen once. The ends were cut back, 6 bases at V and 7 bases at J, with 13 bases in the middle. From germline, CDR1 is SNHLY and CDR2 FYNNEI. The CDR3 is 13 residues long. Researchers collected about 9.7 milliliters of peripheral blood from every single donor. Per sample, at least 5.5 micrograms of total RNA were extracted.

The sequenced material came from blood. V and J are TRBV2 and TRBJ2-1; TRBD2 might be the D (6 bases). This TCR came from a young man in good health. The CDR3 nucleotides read TGTGCCAGCAGAGCGACTAGTTCTAATGAGCAGTTCTTC. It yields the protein CASRATSSNEQFF.